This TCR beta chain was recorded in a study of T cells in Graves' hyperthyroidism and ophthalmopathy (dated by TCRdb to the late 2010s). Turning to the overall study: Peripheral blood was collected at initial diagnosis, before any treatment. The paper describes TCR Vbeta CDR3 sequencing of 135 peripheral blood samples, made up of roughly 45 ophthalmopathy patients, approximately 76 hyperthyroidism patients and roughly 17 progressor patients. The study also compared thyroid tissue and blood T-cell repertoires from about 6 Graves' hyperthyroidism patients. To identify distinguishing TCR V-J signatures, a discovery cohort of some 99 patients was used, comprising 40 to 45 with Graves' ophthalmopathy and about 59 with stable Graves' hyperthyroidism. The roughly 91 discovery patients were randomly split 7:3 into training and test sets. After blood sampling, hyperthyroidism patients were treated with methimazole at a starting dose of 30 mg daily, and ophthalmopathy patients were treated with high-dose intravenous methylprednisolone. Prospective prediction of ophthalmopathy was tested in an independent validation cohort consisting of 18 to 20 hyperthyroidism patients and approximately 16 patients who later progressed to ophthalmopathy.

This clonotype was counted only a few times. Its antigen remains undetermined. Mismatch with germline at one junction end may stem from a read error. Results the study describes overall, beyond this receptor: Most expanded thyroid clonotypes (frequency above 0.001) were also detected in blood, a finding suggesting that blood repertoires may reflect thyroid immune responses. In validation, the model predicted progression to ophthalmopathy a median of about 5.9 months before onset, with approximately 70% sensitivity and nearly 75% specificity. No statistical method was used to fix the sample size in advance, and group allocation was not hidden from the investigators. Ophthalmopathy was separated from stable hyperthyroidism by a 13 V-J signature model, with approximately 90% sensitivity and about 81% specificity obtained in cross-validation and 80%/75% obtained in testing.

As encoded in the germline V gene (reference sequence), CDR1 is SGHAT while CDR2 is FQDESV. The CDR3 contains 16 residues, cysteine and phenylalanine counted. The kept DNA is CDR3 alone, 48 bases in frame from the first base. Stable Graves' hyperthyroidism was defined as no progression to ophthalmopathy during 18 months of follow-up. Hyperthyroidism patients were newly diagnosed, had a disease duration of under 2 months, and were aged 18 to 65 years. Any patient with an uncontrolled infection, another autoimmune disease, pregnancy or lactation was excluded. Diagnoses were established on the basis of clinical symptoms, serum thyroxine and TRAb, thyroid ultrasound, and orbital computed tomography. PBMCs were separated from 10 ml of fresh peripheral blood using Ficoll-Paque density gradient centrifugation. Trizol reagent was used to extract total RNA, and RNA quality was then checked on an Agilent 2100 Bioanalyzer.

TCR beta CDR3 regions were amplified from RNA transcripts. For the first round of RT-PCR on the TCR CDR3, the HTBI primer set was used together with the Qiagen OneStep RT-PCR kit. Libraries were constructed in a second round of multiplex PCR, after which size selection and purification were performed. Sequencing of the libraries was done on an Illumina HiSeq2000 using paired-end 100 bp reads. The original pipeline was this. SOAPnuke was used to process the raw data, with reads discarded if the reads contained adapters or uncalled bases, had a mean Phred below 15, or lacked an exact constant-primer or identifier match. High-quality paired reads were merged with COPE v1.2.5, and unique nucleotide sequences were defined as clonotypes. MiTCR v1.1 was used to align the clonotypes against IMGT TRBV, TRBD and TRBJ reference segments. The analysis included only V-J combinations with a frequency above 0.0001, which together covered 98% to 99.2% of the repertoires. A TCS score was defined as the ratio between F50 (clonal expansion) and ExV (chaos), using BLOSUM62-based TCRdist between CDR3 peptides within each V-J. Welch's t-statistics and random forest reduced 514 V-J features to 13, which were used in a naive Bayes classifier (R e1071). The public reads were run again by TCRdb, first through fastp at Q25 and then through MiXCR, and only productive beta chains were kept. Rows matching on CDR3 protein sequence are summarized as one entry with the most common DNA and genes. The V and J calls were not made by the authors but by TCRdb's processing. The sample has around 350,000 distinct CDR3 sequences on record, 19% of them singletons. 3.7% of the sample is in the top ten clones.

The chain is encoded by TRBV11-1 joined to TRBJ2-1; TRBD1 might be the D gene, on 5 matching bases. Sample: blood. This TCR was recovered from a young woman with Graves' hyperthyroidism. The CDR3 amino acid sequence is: CASSALTESSYNEKFF. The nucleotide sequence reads TGTGCCAGCAGCGCCCTGACAGAGAGCTCCTACAATGAGAAGTTCTTC.